The TCR beta chain under discussion was sequenced for a study of T cells in localized non-small cell lung cancer. This CDR3 has 16 amino acids. The germline V gene encodes CDR1 SGHTA and CDR2 FQGNSA. V shed 1 base and J shed 4 bases, with 16 bases lying between them. Clones were read by immunoSEQ multiplex PCR, and TCRdb kept only the in-frame ones, dropping some. The data contain 30,000 or so clones, roughly nine tenths of them seen just once; the ten biggest clones take up about 9.3%. The sample in question was peripheral blood, obtained before any cancer treatment. The chain carries TRBV7-2 and TRBJ1-2; D remains ambiguous. This sequence originates from a woman aged 40-69 years with stage I lung adenocarcinoma. The CDR3 region has the DNA TGTGCCAGCAGCTTAGAGAGGGCTTCCCGGGGCTATGGCTACACCTTC. Its translation: CASSLERASRGYGYTF. The full variable domain, with the rest looked up from reference TRBV7-2 and TRBJ1-2, is GAGVSQSPSNKVTEKGKDVELRCDPISGHTALYWYRQSLGQGLEFLIYFQGNSAPDKSGLPSDRFSAERTGGSVSTLTIQRTQQEDSAVYLCASSLERASRGYGYTFGSGTRLTVV.